Shown below are 30 T cell receptor beta chains from a single sample sequenced in a study of blood T cell repertoires in COVID-19. Produced via immunoSEQ multiplex PCR; TCRdb's table is partial and in-frame only. The sample has approximately 170,000 clones; under 85% are singletons. The source material was peripheral blood. Every receptor here comes from an elderly man with COVID-19, enrolled during active disease.

This chain connects TRBV27 to TRBJ1-2; 9 nucleotides match TRBD1. Trimming cost V 4 bases and J 4 bases; bases outside gene matches: 13. CDR1 is MNHEY and CDR2 is SMNVEV in the germline V gene (reference sequence). There are 17 residues in the CDR3. CDR3 nucleotides: TGTGCCAGCAGTTCGCCATCTACAGGGGGCGGACCCTATGGCTACACCTTC. Amino acids: CASSSPSTGGGPYGYTF.

The V gene is TRBV7-8, the J gene TRBJ1-2; D is perhaps TRBD1 (6 bases). Germline V CDR1 and CDR2: SGHVS, FQNEAQ. This CDR3 is 15 amino acids long. V was pared by 2 bases and J by 4 bases, with 14 bases between. CDR3 nucleotides: TGTGCCAGCAGCTTATCGCATGGGGGCCCCTATGGCTACACCTTC. Its protein is CASSLSHGGPYGYTF.

This chain links TRBV5-1 with TRBJ1-3; 7 nucleotides line up with TRBD1. Trimming removed 4 bases from V and 4 bases from J; junction bases left unmatched: 5. The CDR3 loop spans 14 amino acids. CDR1 and CDR2 (germline): SGHRS, YFSETQ. The CDR3 loop reads CASSAQGVGNTIYF. The CDR3 region has the DNA TGCGCCAGCAGCGCGCAGGGGGTCGGAAACACCATATATTTT.

The chain is built from TRBV18 and TRBJ2-5; a weak D match, TRBD2 (5 bases). Trimming took 0 bases from V and 1 from J, leaving 6 bases between them. Germline V gives CDR1 KGHSH, CDR2 LQKENI. The CDR3 is 14 amino acids. CDR3 DNA sequence: TGTGCCAGCTCACCACCGGGGAGCCAAGAGACCCAGTACTTC. It specifies CASSPPGSQETQYF.

V gene TRBV18 combines with J gene TRBJ2-3; 10 positions agree with TRBD2. The germline CDR1 and CDR2 sequences are KGHSH and LQKENI. The CDR3 length is 17 residues. With V trimmed by 6 bases and J by 2 bases, 11 bases remained unmatched. CDR3 sequence (DNA): TGTGCCAGCTCGCCTTCCGCTAGCGGGGGACTCACAGATACGCAGTATTTT. This codes for CASSPSASGGLTDTQYF.

V usage is TRBV15 and J usage is TRBJ1-6; D not certain. Germline-derived CDR1 and CDR2 are LNHNV and YYDKDF (reference sequence). CDR3 length: 15 residues. The V and J ends lost 1 base and 2 bases respectively, with 6 bases between them. In nucleotides, the CDR3 is TGTGCCACCAGCAGAGGGCAGGCCTATAATTCACCCCTCCACTTT. Translation gives CATSRGQAYNSPLHF. The full variable domain, with the rest looked up from reference TRBV15 and TRBJ1-6, is DAMVIQNPRYQVTQFGKPVTLSCSQTLNHNVMYWYQQKSSQAPKLLFHYYDKDFNNEADTPDNFQSRRPNTSFCFLDIRSPGLGDTAMYLCATSRGQAYNSPLHFGNGTRLTVT.

Written as DNA, the CDR3 is TGCGCCAGCCTACAATCGACAGGGTATGGTGAGCAGTTCTTC. Protein: CASLQSTGYGEQFF. This chain connects TRBV5-1 to TRBJ2-1; 7 bases line up with TRBD1. The CDR3 runs 14 residues. Germline CDR1 reads SGHRS; CDR2 reads YFSETQ. V was pared by 7 bases and J by 9 bases, with 13 bases of the junction left unmatched.

This clone turned up a few times. This chain joins TRBV11-1 and TRBJ1-3; no reliable D call. V lost 3 bases and J 4 bases, leaving 7 bases between the germline ends. In germline, CDR1 is SGHAT, CDR2 FQDESV (reference sequence). The CDR3 sequence is 13 residues long. The CDR3 here is CASSFETGNTIYF. CDR3 DNA sequence: TGTGCCAGCAGCTTCGAGACAGGAAACACCATATATTTT.

The CDR3 coding sequence is TGTGCCAGCAGCTTGGAGGCAGGGGGCATCTATGGCTACACCTTC. As protein: CASSLEAGGIYGYTF. The J gene is TRBJ1-2, the V gene TRBV5-6; TRBD1 matches at 8 bases. The CDR3 runs 15 residues. CDR1 SGHDT and CDR2 YYEEEE come from the germline V gene. The J segment lost 4 bases and the V segment lost 0 bases, leaving 5 bases of the junction unmatched.

This sequence joins TRBV9 and TRBJ2-5; a possible D gene is TRBD2 (6 bases). The germline V and J ends were trimmed by 3 bases and 4 bases, with 16 bases remaining between them. This CDR3 has 15 residues. Germline V CDR1 and CDR2: SGDLS, YYNGEE. The chain's CDR3 is CASSEGGWPGETQYF. The CDR3 DNA is TGTGCCAGCAGCGAGGGAGGATGGCCGGGAGAGACCCAGTACTTC. The full variable domain, its missing parts supplied by reference TRBV9 and TRBJ2-5, is DSGVTQTPKHLITATGQRVTLRCSPRSGDLSVYWYQQSLDQGLQFLIQYYNGEERAKGNILERFSAQQFPDLHSELNLSSLELGDSALYFCASSEGGWPGETQYFGPGTRLLVL.

The J gene is TRBJ1-3, the V gene TRBV7-2; possible D gene TRBD1, 5 bases. With 3 bases removed from V and 0 bases from J, the gap between germline ends came to 9 bases. Germline V lookup: CDR1 SGHTA, CDR2 FQGNSA. The CDR3 is 15 amino acids. CDR3 sequence: CASSFTGFSGNTIYF. The CDR3 nucleotides are TGTGCCAGCAGCTTTACAGGCTTCTCTGGAAACACCATATATTTT.

The CDR3 nucleotides are TGTGCCAGCAGTTCCCGCCCCACAGGGAAAAATTCACCCCTCCACTTT. Translated, it gives CASSSRPTGKNSPLHF. The rearrangement uses TRBV6-2 or TRBV6-3 and TRBJ1-6; a weak D match, TRBD1 (6 bases). The germline V and J ends were trimmed by 4 bases and 7 bases, with 17 bases remaining between them. The CDR3 runs to 16 residues. Germline V gives CDR1 MNHEY, CDR2 SVGEGT.

The rearrangement joins TRBV9 to TRBJ1-4; D perhaps matches TRBD1 (5 bases). Germline V lookup: CDR1 SGDLS, CDR2 YYNGEE. Trimming removed 0 bases at V and 7 bases at J, with 10 bases between. CDR3 length: 14 amino acids. The CDR3 loop is CASSVGQGGEKLFF. CDR3 nucleotide sequence: TGTGCCAGCAGCGTAGGGCAGGGAGGTGAAAAACTGTTTTTT. The variable domain in full, with the rest retrieved from reference TRBV9 and TRBJ1-4, is DSGVTQTPKHLITATGQRVTLRCSPRSGDLSVYWYQQSLDQGLQFLIQYYNGEERAKGNILERFSAQQFPDLHSELNLSSLELGDSALYFCASSVGQGGEKLFFGSGTQLSVL.

The chain employs TRBV18 and TRBJ2-5; 8 bases are a match to TRBD1. Germline V lookup: CDR1 KGHSH, CDR2 LQKENI. The CDR3 contains 15 residues. Trimming at V came to 2 bases and at J to 4 bases, leaving 6 bases not matched to a gene. The CDR3 DNA reads as TGTGCCAGCTCACCAGGACAGGGCCTGGGAGAGACCCAGTACTTC. Encoded protein: CASSPGQGLGETQYF.

The chain combines TRBV5-1 with TRBJ2-6; unclear D gene. Germline V gives CDR1 SGHRS, CDR2 YFSETQ. V was pared by 2 bases and J by 2 bases, with 8 bases between. CDR3 length: 15 residues. CDR3 in DNA: TGCGCCAGCAGCTTCTCGGGTACTGGGGCCAACGTCCTGACTTTC. This encodes CASSFSGTGANVLTF.

V gene TRBV2 combines with J gene TRBJ1-2; no clear D gene. Per germline, CDR1 SNHLY and CDR2 FYNNEI. The CDR3 covers 12 residues. V lost 3 bases, J lost 7 bases, and 9 bases lay in between. CDR3 region: CASSDSESGYTF. The CDR3 bases are TGTGCCAGCAGTGATAGTGAGAGTGGCTACACCTTC.

V gene TRBV28 combines with J gene TRBJ1-1; unclear D gene. The CDR3 totals 12 residues. The ends were cut back, 9 bases at V and 6 bases at J, with 14 bases in the middle. Germline values: CDR1 MDHEN, CDR2 SYDVKM. For the CDR3, the DNA is TGTGCCAGTCGCTTGAGCGTGTCTGAAGCTTTCTTT. Translating gives CASRLSVSEAFF.

The CDR3 DNA sequence: TGTGCCAGCAGCCAGCCCGACAGGCCCGGAGCTTTCTTT. It yields the protein CASSQPDRPGAFF. The chain employs TRBV4-2 and TRBJ1-1; D may be TRBD1 (6 bases). V dropped 3 bases and J dropped 10 bases, with 15 bases sitting between them. The germline gives CDR1 LGHNA, CDR2 YNFKEQ. CDR3 length: 13 residues.

V is TRBV6-1 and J is TRBJ1-1, with D perhaps matching TRBD1 (5 bases). CDR1 and CDR2 (germline): MNHNS, SASEGT. Trimming took off 7 bases at V and 6 bases at J, with 21 bases between the two ends. The CDR3 contains 15 residues. In DNA, the CDR3 is TGTGCCAGCACCCCACGGTGGGGCGGGATCGCTGAAGCTTTCTTT. Amino acid sequence: CASTPRWGGIAEAFF.

The chain combines TRBV9 with TRBJ1-1, with D possibly being TRBD1 (6 bases). This CDR3 is built from 14 residues. V lost 2 bases and J 3 bases, leaving 11 bases between the germline ends. CDR1 and CDR2 from the germline V gene are SGDLS and YYNGEE. The CDR3 coding sequence is TGTGCCAGCAGCGTGAAGGGGGATTACACTGAAGCTTTCTTT. Protein product: CASSVKGDYTEAFF. The whole variable domain, remainder taken from reference TRBV9 and TRBJ1-1, is DSGVTQTPKHLITATGQRVTLRCSPRSGDLSVYWYQQSLDQGLQFLIQYYNGEERAKGNILERFSAQQFPDLHSELNLSSLELGDSALYFCASSVKGDYTEAFFGQGTRLTVV.

The DNA for the CDR3 is TGTGCCAGCAGTACCACAGCTTATGGCTACACCTTC. Residues: CASSTTAYGYTF. V gene TRBV6-5 combines with J gene TRBJ1-2; D gene uncertain. The CDR3 contains 12 residues. V gave up 5 bases and J gave up 5 bases, with 9 bases separating them. The germline gives CDR1 MNHEY, CDR2 SVGAGI.

This clone was counted once. The chain uses TRBV6-6 and TRBJ2-7; a possible D gene is TRBD2 (5 bases). Trimming left V 5 bases short and J 0 bases short, with 5 bases between. The germline gives CDR1 MNHNY, CDR2 SVGAGI (reference sequence). CDR3 length: 12 amino acids. The CDR3 DNA is TGTGCCAGCAGTGGGAGCTCCTACGAGCAGTACTTC. It yields the protein CASSGSSYEQYF.

The rearrangement links TRBV2 to TRBJ2-7, with TRBD2 matching over 9 bases. The CDR3 totals 15 residues. CDR1 is SNHLY, CDR2 FYNNEI, per germline. With V trimmed by 5 bases and J by 0 bases, 5 bases remained unmatched. Here the CDR3 reads CASSLERGDSYEQYF. CDR3 bases: TGTGCCAGCAGTCTCGAGCGGGGGGACTCCTACGAGCAGTACTTC.

This clone was recorded only once. The chain combines TRBV5-1 with TRBJ2-3; a possible D gene is TRBD1 (5 bases). The CDR3 totals 14 residues. V was shortened by 2 bases and J by 2 bases, with 9 bases between the two germline ends. Looked up from germline, CDR1 is SGHRS and CDR2 is YFSETQ. In DNA form, the CDR3 reads TGCGCCAGCAGCTTTCGCAGGGCCACAGATACGCAGTATTTT. This sequence encodes CASSFRRATDTQYF.

The CDR3, as DNA: TGTGCCAGCAGCGTCGGGGGAGGTGGAGATACGCAGTATTTT. Translation: CASSVGGGGDTQYF. This chain uses TRBV9 with TRBJ2-3; D possibly corresponds to TRBD2 (6 bases). V was shortened by 2 bases and J by 5 bases, with 12 bases between the two germline ends. The germline V gene encodes CDR1 SGDLS and CDR2 YYNGEE. This CDR3 has 14 residues.

This clone came up once. The J gene is TRBJ1-6, the V gene TRBV11-2; 8 bases map to TRBD1. J gave up 8 bases and V 5 bases, and 5 bases lay outside the gene matches. The CDR3 is 14 residues long. The germline gives CDR1 SGHAT, CDR2 FQNNGV. DNA of the CDR3: TGTGCCAGCAGCCCGACAGGGGCGGATTCACCCCTCCACTTT. Amino acids: CASSPTGADSPLHF. Drawing the rest from reference TRBV11-2 and TRBJ1-6, the complete variable domain is EAGVAQSPRYKIIEKRQSVAFWCNPISGHATLYWYQQILGQGPKLLIQFQNNGVVDDSQLPKDRFSAERLKGVDSTLKIQPAKLEDSAVYLCASSPTGADSPLHFGNGTRLTVT.

J is TRBJ2-1 and V is TRBV3-1 (or the pseudogene TRBV3-2); perhaps TRBD2 as D (5 bases). Per germline, CDR1 LGHDT and CDR2 YNNKEL (reference sequence). The CDR3 runs to 15 residues. Trimming took off 2 bases at V and 4 bases at J, with 12 bases between the two ends. For the CDR3, the DNA is TGTGCCAGCAGCCAAAGGATAAGCGGTTACAATGAGCAGTTCTTC. Protein sequence: CASSQRISGYNEQFF.

The chain employs TRBV5-1 and TRBJ1-1, with D uncertain. The CDR3 consists of 14 residues. V shed 0 bases and J shed 2 bases, with 8 bases lying between them. Germline CDR1 reads SGHRS; CDR2 reads YFSETQ. CDR3: CASSLARSNTEAFF. The CDR3 DNA follows: TGCGCCAGCAGCTTGGCCCGTAGCAACACTGAAGCTTTCTTT.

The genes are TRBV5-1 and TRBJ1-4, with D possibly being TRBD1 (5 bases). CDR1 is SGHRS, CDR2 YFSETQ, per germline. The CDR3 has 15 residues. Trimming pared 4 bases from V and 6 bases from J, leaving 16 bases between. The CDR3 region has the DNA TGCGCCAGCAGCCCCGGAGGGGCAGGCGATGAAAAACTGTTTTTT. This codes for CASSPGGAGDEKLFF.

The V and J genes are TRBV5-6 and TRBJ1-5; D gene ambiguous. This CDR3 has 12 amino acids. Trimming removed 0 bases at V and 7 bases at J, with 5 bases between. Germline V gene data show CDR1 as SGHDT and CDR2 as YYEEEE. CDR3 DNA: TGTGCCAGCAGCTTGGATAAACAGCCCCAGCATTTT. Protein product: CASSLDKQPQHF.